Following are 6 T cell receptor beta chains from one sample sequenced in a study of T cell responses to AZD1222 COVID-19 vaccine. Assay: immunoSEQ multiplex PCR; the TCRdb copy retains only in-frame clones and omits some. There are around 190,000 clones in the sample; roughly nine tenths occur only once, and over 1.5% lies in the top ten. Specimen: peripheral blood, collected 28 days after the second AZD1222 dose. The receptors originated from an adult who received the AZD1222 COVID-19 vaccine.

The chain uses TRBV18 and TRBJ1-1, with 7 bases fitting TRBD1. The CDR3 is made up of 15 amino acids. Germline trimming cut 0 bases from V and 1 base from J; bases unmatched to any gene: 2. Germline V gene data show CDR1 as KGHSH and CDR2 as LQKENI. CDR3 nucleotides: TGTGCCAGCTCACCACCGGGGACAGCGAACACTGAAGCTTTCTTT. This sequence encodes CASSPPGTANTEAFF.

The chain links TRBV7-9 to TRBJ2-1; unclear D gene. Germline-derived CDR1 and CDR2 are SEHNR and FQNEAQ (reference sequence). This CDR3 comprises 13 residues. V was clipped by 9 bases and J by 6 bases, with 15 bases between them. The DNA for the CDR3 is TGTGCCAGTTTTCTATCCGGGTTCAATGAGCAGTTCTTC. Translating it yields CASFLSGFNEQFF.

CDR3 residues: CASTLDRGSNQPQHF. CDR3 DNA: TGTGCCAGCACGCTGGACAGGGGAAGCAATCAGCCCCAGCATTTT. J is TRBJ1-5 and V is TRBV6-5; TRBD1 agrees at 9 bases. Germline values: CDR1 MNHEY, CDR2 SVGAGI. The CDR3 spans 15 residues. V lost 7 bases to trimming and J lost 1 base; unmatched junction nucleotides: 5.

V and J are TRBV30 and TRBJ2-5; 7 bases map to TRBD2. The V and J ends lost 8 bases and 4 bases, in that order; junction bases with no gene match: 10. This CDR3 is built from 13 residues. Germline V gene data show CDR1 as GTSNPN and CDR2 as SVGIG (reference sequence). CDR3 bases: TGTGCCGTGGGGCGGGAGTTTGGAGAGACCCAGTACTTC. Amino acid sequence: CAVGREFGETQYF.

V and J are TRBV18 and TRBJ1-5, with D uncertain. The CDR3 consists of 14 residues. Germline CDR1 is KGHSH and CDR2 is LQKENI. V lost 2 bases and J 0 bases, leaving 5 bases between the germline ends. The CDR3, as DNA: TGTGCCAGCTCACCATATGATAGCAATCAGCCCCAGCATTTT. Protein product: CASSPYDSNQPQHF.

V usage is TRBV6-5 and J usage is TRBJ2-7; 10 nucleotides line up with TRBD1. V dropped 6 bases and J dropped 6; count of bases not matched to a gene: 8. Per the germline V gene, CDR1 is MNHEY and CDR2 is SVGAGI. CDR3 size: 14 residues. CDR3 DNA: TGTGCCAGCAGCGCCGGGACAGGGGCCTCCGAGCAGTACTTC. Translation gives CASSAGTGASEQYF.